The 23 T cell receptor beta chains given below trace back to one sample, sequenced in a study of metastatic and nonmetastatic thyroid tumors. All patients reached thyroid surgery having received no treatment beforehand. MiXCR reprocessed the PCR reads for TCRdb. The table includes roughly 15,000 clones, approximately 31% detected once. The sample comprised blood. The receptors originated from a female donor with papillary thyroid cancer or a benign thyroid nodule (not recorded which). Some clones in this sample may be carry-over from other donors' samples.

Sample share makes this clone medium-sized. The genes are TRBV10-3 and TRBJ1-6, with D hard to call. Between the trimmed V and J ends, which lost 4 bases and 5 bases, there was a span of 12 bases. This CDR3 has 15 residues. In germline, CDR1 is ENHRY, CDR2 SYGVKD. The CDR3 spells CAISAGGENNSPLHF. CDR3 sequence (DNA): TGTGCCATCAGTGCCGGCGGGGAGAATAATTCACCCCTCCACTTT.

The chain combines TRBV20-1 with TRBJ2-7; 7 bases are shared with TRBD2. V lost 0 bases to trimming and J lost 4 bases; unmatched junction nucleotides: 0. The germline V gene has CDR1 DFQATT and CDR2 SNEGSKA (reference sequence). This CDR3 has 12 amino acids. In DNA form, the CDR3 reads TGCAGTGCTAGAGAGCGGGAGTACGAGCAGTACTTC. It specifies CSAREREYEQYF.

This chain joins TRBV5-1 and TRBJ2-6; the D gene is possibly TRBD2 (6 bases). The CDR3 spans 18 residues. Per germline, CDR1 SGHRS and CDR2 YFSETQ. Trimming removed 8 bases from V and 0 bases from J, with 21 bases in between. The CDR3 region has the DNA TGCGCCAGTTTCAATTGGGACTCTCCCGGCTCTGGGGCCAACGTCCTGACTTTC. Encoded protein: CASFNWDSPGSGANVLTF.

This clone counts as medium-sized. The V and J genes are TRBV28 and TRBJ1-2; D is undetermined. The CDR3 runs 13 residues. V shed 2 bases and J shed 0 bases, with 4 bases lying between them. Germline CDR1 MDHEN, CDR2 SYDVKM. The CDR3 reads CASSLRANYGYTF. CDR3 DNA sequence: TGTGCCAGCAGTTTAAGGGCTAACTATGGCTACACCTTC.

The genes are TRBV11-2 and TRBJ2-3; the D gene is possibly TRBD1 (5 bases). From germline, CDR1 is SGHAT and CDR2 FQNNGV. Between the trimmed V and J ends, which lost 6 bases and 4 bases, there was a span of 14 bases. The CDR3 spans 14 residues. The CDR3 DNA reads as TGTGCCAGCAGGGCTTACAGGTTCCCAGATACGCAGTATTTT. Protein product: CASRAYRFPDTQYF. Variable domain in full (rest from reference TRBV11-2 and TRBJ2-3): EAGVAQSPRYKIIEKRQSVAFWCNPISGHATLYWYQQILGQGPKLLIQFQNNGVVDDSQLPKDRFSAERLKGVDSTLKIQPAKLEDSAVYLCASRAYRFPDTQYFGPGTRLTVL.

Concerning this clone: A clone one base away is much larger, so this may be a read error. This chain connects TRBV12-3 or TRBV12-4 to TRBJ1-5; tentative D call: TRBD1 (5 bases). The V end was cut by 7 bases, the J end by 7 bases, with 14 bases between. The length of the CDR3 is 13 residues. The CDR3 reads CASTPGGVQPQHF. CDR3 DNA: TGTGCCAGCACCCCGGGGGGTGTCCAGCCCCAGCATTTT.

This clone was seen at least ten times. V usage is TRBV15 and J usage is TRBJ1-1; no firm D call. The CDR3 runs to 14 residues. The germline V gene has CDR1 LNHNV and CDR2 YYDKDF (reference sequence). V was shortened by 1 base and J by 1 base, with 7 bases between the two germline ends. The CDR3 protein is CATSRAGRNTEAFF. The CDR3 DNA reads as TGTGCCACCAGCAGAGCCGGACGGAACACTGAAGCTTTCTTT. Based on the CDR3 plus reference TRBV15 and TRBJ1-1, the full variable domain is DAMVIQNPRYQVTQFGKPVTLSCSQTLNHNVMYWYQQKSSQAPKLLFHYYDKDFNNEADTPDNFQSRRPNTSFCFLDIRSPGLGDTAMYLCATSRAGRNTEAFFGQGTRLTVV.

This clone was detected many times. A junction end diverges from the germline sequence, so it may reflect a read error. The rearrangement joins TRBV7-2 to TRBJ2-1, with 7 bases aligning to TRBD1. The CDR3 covers 17 residues. Germline values: CDR1 SGHTA, CDR2 FQGNSA. The CDR3 region has the DNA TGTGCCAGCAGTTCGCGGGCCGGGTACAGGGGTGACAACGAGCAGTTCTTC. This translates into CASSSRAGYRGDNEQFF. The full variable domain, rest sourced from reference TRBV7-2 and TRBJ2-1, is GAGVSQSPSNKVTEKGKDVELRCDPISGHTALYWYRQSLGQGLEFLIYFQGNSAPDKSGLPSDRFSAERTGGSVSTLTIQRTQQEDSAVYLCASSSRAGYRGDNEQFFGPGTRLTVL.

Sample share makes this clone medium-sized. The chain couples TRBV2 to TRBJ1-1; the match to TRBD1 covers 9 bases. This CDR3 is built from 13 residues. V shed 5 bases, J shed 8 bases, and the junction held 6 bases outside the gene matches. Germline CDR1 reads SNHLY; CDR2 reads FYNNEI. The CDR3 here is CASSTRQGGEAFF. CDR3 bases: TGTGCCAGCAGTACCCGACAGGGGGGAGAAGCTTTCTTT.

This clone showed up many times. A much larger clone differs from this one at a single base, so this may be a read error. The DNA for the CDR3 is TGTGCCAGCAGCTTCTACAGGAACCGCTCCTATAATTCACCCCCCCACTTT. Protein sequence: CASSFYRNRSYNSPPHF. The rearrangement joins TRBV7-3 to TRBJ1-6; D possibly corresponds to TRBD1 (5 bases). Germline loops: CDR1 SGHTA, CDR2 FQGTGA. This CDR3 is built from 17 residues.

This clone was picked up many times. CDR3 bases: TGTGCCAGCCTCCCTGGGGGGGCCTCGGAGACCCAGTACTTC. This codes for CASLPGGASETQYF. The V call is TRBV18, the J call TRBJ2-5, with D possibly matching TRBD2 (7 bases). V was pared by 8 bases and J by 5 bases, with 18 bases between. CDR3 size: 14 residues. CDR1 and CDR2 (germline): KGHSH, LQKENI.

V is TRBV11-2 and J is TRBJ1-6, with D maybe TRBD1 (5 bases). The CDR3 is 18 residues long. V was clipped by 1 base and J by 1 base, with 14 bases between them. Germline CDR1 and CDR2: SGHAT and FQNNGV. The CDR3 DNA sequence: TGTGCCAGCAGCTTAGTGGGGACCGAGGGATCCTATAATTCACCCCTCCACTTT. Protein sequence: CASSLVGTEGSYNSPLHF.

This clone turned up a few times. The chain has TRBV6-4 and TRBJ2-1; the match to TRBD2 covers 11 bases. Germline V gene sequence: CDR1 MRHNA, CDR2 SNTAGT. J was trimmed by 2 bases and V by 3 bases; bases with no gene match: 0. CDR3 length equals 15 residues. The CDR3 DNA is TGTGCCAGCAGTGATAGCGGGGGGGCCTACAATGAGCAGTTCTTC. Protein: CASSDSGGAYNEQFF.

This chain joins TRBV6-5 and TRBJ2-3; D gene unclear. In germline, CDR1 is MNHEY, CDR2 SVGAGI. The CDR3 length is 15 residues. V lost 3 bases, J lost 0 bases, and 10 bases lay in between. The CDR3 protein is CASSYSQFSTDTQYF. The DNA for the CDR3 is TGTGCCAGCAGTTATTCTCAGTTTAGCACAGATACGCAGTATTTT.

This clone was detected many times. The chain recombines TRBV9 with TRBJ2-5, with a tentative D call TRBD2 (6 bases). Per germline, CDR1 SGDLS and CDR2 YYNGEE. This CDR3 is built from 15 residues. Deletions cut 4 bases from V and 2 bases from J, with 15 bases between. The DNA for the CDR3 is TGTGCCAGCAGCCCTACCGGACTATATCAAGAGACCCAGTACTTC. It specifies CASSPTGLYQETQYF.

This clone has at least ten counts. The rearrangement uses TRBV5-1 and TRBJ2-5, with 8 bases fitting TRBD2. V gave up 4 bases and J gave up 1 base; unmatched junction bases: 9. Germline lookup yields CDR1 SGHRS and CDR2 YFSETQ. There are 16 residues in the CDR3. The CDR3, as DNA: TGCGCCAGCAGCCCGGGGGCCGGGGGGGCCCAAGAGACCCAGTACTTC. It translates to CASSPGAGGAQETQYF.

This clone was seen more than once but under ten times. The chain links TRBV12-3 or TRBV12-4 to TRBJ1-2, with a tentative D call TRBD1 (6 bases). Trimming left V 2 bases short and J 7 bases short, with 11 bases between. The CDR3 runs to 13 residues. CDR3: CASSLKGGLGYTF. The DNA of the CDR3 is TGTGCCAGCAGTTTAAAGGGGGGCCTTGGCTACACCTTC.

This clone is medium-sized by share. This rearrangement joins TRBV7-9 to TRBJ1-1; D ambiguous. The CDR3 totals 11 residues. The germline V and J ends were trimmed by 4 bases and 1 base, with 1 base remaining between them. Germline loops: CDR1 SEHNR, CDR2 FQNEAQ (reference sequence). Here the CDR3 reads CASSSNTEAFF. In nucleotides, the CDR3 is TGTGCCAGCAGCTCGAACACTGAAGCTTTCTTT.

By sample share, this clone is medium-sized. The V call is TRBV28, the J call TRBJ1-5; 10 bases fit TRBD1. V was clipped by 6 bases and J by 4 bases; unmatched bases: 6. From germline, CDR1 is MDHEN and CDR2 SYDVKM. The CDR3 sequence is 15 residues long. The CDR3 DNA reads as TGTGCCAGCAGCTGGACAGGGGGAGGAAATCAGCCCCAGCATTTT. It is translated as CASSWTGGGNQPQHF. Based on the CDR3 plus reference TRBV28 and TRBJ1-5, the full variable domain is DVKVTQSSRYLVKRTGEKVFLECVQDMDHENMFWYRQDPGLGLRLIYFSYDVKMKEKGDIPEGYSVSREKKERFSLILESASTNQTSMYLCASSWTGGGNQPQHFGDGTRLSIL.

This clone was seen a few times. The chain has TRBV28 and TRBJ2-3; tentatively, D is TRBD2 (5 bases). The ends were cut back, 7 bases at V and 3 bases at J, with 11 bases in the middle. CDR3 length: 13 residues. Germline values: CDR1 MDHEN, CDR2 SYDVKM. The CDR3 nucleotides read TGTGCCAGCACCGAGGGCGGGACAGATACGCAGTATTTT. Protein: CASTEGGTDTQYF.

This clone is classed as medium-sized. The V and J genes are TRBV19 and TRBJ1-1, with TRBD1 matching over 8 bases. V shed 8 bases, J shed 3 bases, and the junction held 8 bases outside the gene matches. This CDR3 is 14 amino acids long. Germline V gene lookup returns CDR1 LNHDA and CDR2 SQIVND (reference sequence). The CDR3 DNA reads as TGTGCCAGTGGTAAACAGGGGGTGGACACTGAAGCTTTCTTT. Translating gives CASGKQGVDTEAFF.

At least ten counts were recorded for this clone. J is TRBJ1-1 and V is TRBV12-3 or TRBV12-4; 7 positions match TRBD1. There are 14 residues in the CDR3. Germline trimming cut 7 bases from V and 0 bases from J; bases unmatched to any gene: 5. The CDR3 spells CASTEQGMNTEAFF. In DNA form, the CDR3 reads TGTGCCAGCACCGAACAGGGGATGAACACTGAAGCTTTCTTT.

This clone is medium-sized within its sample. The chain is built from TRBV12-3 or TRBV12-4 and TRBJ2-1; D remains ambiguous. The CDR3 is made up of 12 amino acids. The V gene lost 5 bases and the J gene lost 9 bases, with 11 bases spanning the gap. DNA of the CDR3: TGTGCCAGCAGTCCCCGTTTTGGTGAGCAGTTCTTC. Protein: CASSPRFGEQFF.